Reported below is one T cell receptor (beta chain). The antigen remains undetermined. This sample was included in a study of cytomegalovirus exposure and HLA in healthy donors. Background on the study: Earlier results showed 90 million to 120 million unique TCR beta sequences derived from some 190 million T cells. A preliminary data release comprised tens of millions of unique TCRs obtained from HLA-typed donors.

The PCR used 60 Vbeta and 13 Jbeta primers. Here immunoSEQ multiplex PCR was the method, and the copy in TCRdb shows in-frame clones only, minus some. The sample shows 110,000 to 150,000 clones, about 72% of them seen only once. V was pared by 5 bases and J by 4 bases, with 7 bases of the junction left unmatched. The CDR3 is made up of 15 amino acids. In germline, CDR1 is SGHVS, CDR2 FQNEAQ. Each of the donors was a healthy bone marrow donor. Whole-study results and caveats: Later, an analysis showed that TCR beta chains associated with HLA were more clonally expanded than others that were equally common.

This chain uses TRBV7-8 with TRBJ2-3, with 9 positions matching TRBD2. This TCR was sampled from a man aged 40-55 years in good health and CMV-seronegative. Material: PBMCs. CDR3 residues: CASSTRGLAADTQYF. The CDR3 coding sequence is TGTGCCAGCAGCACCAGGGGACTAGCTGCAGATACGCAGTATTTT. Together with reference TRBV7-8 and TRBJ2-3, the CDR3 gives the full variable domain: GAGVSQSPRYKVAKRGQDVALRCDPISGHVSLFWYQQALGQGPEFLTYFQNEAQLDKSGLPSDRFFAERPEGSVSTLKIQRTQQEDSAVYLCASSTRGLAADTQYFGPGTRLTVL.